This T cell receptor beta chain was sequenced during a study of prognosis after radiotherapy for stage I lung cancer. This clonotype has at least ten counts. With two-round multiplex PCR, TCR beta CDR3 sequences were amplified from genomic DNA. Gene-specific primers for each TRBV and TRBJ gene drove first-round PCR. TCRdb recomputed calls from the multiplex PCR reads with MiXCR, one row per CDR3 protein. In the table there are some 14,000 distinct CDR3 sequences, around 35% of which are singletons. The CDR3 runs 13 residues. Germline-derived CDR1 and CDR2 are DFQATT and SNEGSKA (reference sequence). Trimming stripped 1 base from V and 5 bases from J, with 12 bases between.

The J gene is TRBJ2-7, the V gene TRBV20-1, with a weak D call TRBD1 (5 bases). The receptor's source is a donor over 45 with non-small cell lung cancer. This material consisted of PBMCs, taken before or after stereotactic body radiation therapy (not recorded which). DNA for the CDR3: TGCAGTGCTAGAGGGAATCAGGGAAACGAGCAGTACTTC. It yields the protein CSARGNQGNEQYF.